Following are 30 T cell receptor beta chains from one sample sequenced in a study of beta chain features in type 1 diabetes. Sequenced material consisted of expressed TCRB transcripts (all of the isolated RNA was reverse transcribed). The assay was immunoSEQ multiplex PCR, and TCRdb's table has in-frame clones only and misses some. This sample carries fewer than 110,000 clones, under 30% of them seen once, and the ten largest clones take more than 0.5%. Antigen specificity for these receptors is unknown. Study results and caveats: There was a moderate but significant shortening of TCRB CDR3s in all four CD4+ subsets of Type 1 diabetes patients.

The sample consisted of central memory CD4+ T cells from blood. These receptors came from a woman under 30 with type 1 diabetes.

The chain employs TRBV11-3 and TRBJ2-7, with 8 bases aligning to TRBD1. Trimming at V came to 4 bases and at J to 7 bases, leaving 3 bases not matched to a gene. The V gene's germline CDR1 is SGHNT and CDR2 YENEEA. The CDR3 contains 12 residues. The CDR3, as DNA: TGTGCCAGCAGCTACGGACAGGGAGAGCAGTACGTC. This sequence encodes CASSYGQGEQYV.

The CDR3, as DNA: TGTGCCAGCAGCGTATTACCTGAGGAGACCCAGTACTTC. This codes for CASSVLPEETQYF. The chain recombines TRBV9 with TRBJ2-5; no clear D. The CDR3 totals 13 residues. V shed 1 base and J shed 5 bases, with 9 bases lying between them. The germline CDR1 and CDR2 sequences are SGDLS and YYNGEE.

This clone came up a few times. The chain has TRBV6-5 and TRBJ2-3, with 11 positions matching TRBD2. The CDR3 is made up of 14 amino acids. From germline, CDR1 is MNHEY and CDR2 SVGAGI. V shed 5 bases and J 6 bases; nucleotides not matched to a gene: 4. The DNA of the CDR3 is TGTGCCAGCAGTGAACTAGCGGGAGCGGATACGCAGTATTTT. Residues: CASSELAGADTQYF.

The CDR3 DNA reads TGCGCCAGCAGCTTGATAGCGGGAGTCTTCTACGAGCAGTACTTC. Translating it yields CASSLIAGVFYEQYF. The J gene is TRBJ2-7, the V gene TRBV5-1, with 9 bases that match TRBD2. The germline V gene has CDR1 SGHRS and CDR2 YFSETQ. The CDR3 length is 15 residues. Trimming took 1 base from V and 3 from J; bases not matched to a gene: 5.

This clone was counted only a few times. This chain joins TRBV2 and TRBJ1-2, with TRBD1 matching 9 bases. Germline-derived CDR1 and CDR2 are SNHLY and FYNNEI. V gave up 2 bases and J gave up 4 bases; unmatched junction bases: 8. This CDR3 region has 16 residues. CDR3 nucleotides: TGTGCCAGCAGTGAATCCCACCCGGGACAGGGCTATGGCTACACCTTC. Its translation is CASSESHPGQGYGYTF. The complete variable domain, with remaining parts taken from reference TRBV2 and TRBJ1-2, reads EPEVTQTPSHQVTQMGQEVILRCVPISNHLYFYWYRQILGQKVEFLVSFYNNEISEKSEIFDDQFSVERPDGSNFTLKIRSTKLEDSAMYFCASSESHPGQGYGYTFGSGTRLTVV.

The chain uses TRBV18 and TRBJ2-1; 10 positions agree with TRBD2. The CDR3 has 15 residues. V trimming: 3 bases; J trimming: 4 bases; junction bases outside the gene matches: 3. Per the germline V gene, CDR1 is KGHSH and CDR2 is LQKENI. The CDR3 coding sequence is TGTGCCAGCTCACCCCGGACTAGCGGTTACAATGAGCAGTTCTTC. Translation: CASSPRTSGYNEQFF.

The gene calls are TRBV10-2 and TRBJ1-2; TRBD1 might be the D (6 bases). V was clipped by 0 bases and J by 1 base, with 12 bases between them. This CDR3 has 16 amino acids. Germline lookup yields CDR1 WSHSY and CDR2 SAAADI. CDR3 amino acids: CASSESGIQGNYGYTF. The DNA for the CDR3 is TGCGCCAGCAGTGAGTCGGGGATACAGGGTAACTATGGCTACACCTTC.

The sample holds a few counts of this clone. V usage is TRBV30 and J usage is TRBJ1-2, with a possible D match to TRBD1 (5 bases). CDR1 is GTSNPN, CDR2 SVGIG, per germline (reference sequence). The CDR3 loop spans 13 amino acids. Trimming removed 8 bases from V and 0 bases from J, with 13 bases in between. The CDR3 is CAGHRQSNYGYTF. CDR3 DNA sequence: TGTGCCGGACACCGACAGTCTAACTATGGCTACACCTTC.

The chain employs TRBV6-5 and TRBJ2-3; 7 bases align to TRBD2. Germline values: CDR1 MNHEY, CDR2 SVGAGI. V lost 4 bases, J lost 4 bases, and 8 bases stayed unmatched. The CDR3 length is 15 residues. The CDR3 DNA sequence: TGTGCCAGCAGTTGGCGCGGGAGTACAGCAGATACGCAGTATTTT. This translates into CASSWRGSTADTQYF.

The table lists this clone with a few counts. The chain uses TRBV6-5 and TRBJ1-1; possibly TRBD1 for D (5 bases). The CDR3 runs 13 residues. Germline V gives CDR1 MNHEY, CDR2 SVGAGI. Trimming stripped 4 bases from V and 6 bases from J, with 12 bases between. The CDR3 region is CASSSSGSPEAFF. The CDR3 DNA is TGTGCCAGCAGTTCCTCAGGGAGTCCTGAAGCTTTCTTT.

This clone has more than one count but fewer than ten. V and J are TRBV11-3 and TRBJ2-3; D gene uncertain. Germline CDR1 reads SGHNT; CDR2 reads YENEEA. V was trimmed by 1 base and J by 6 bases, leaving 5 bases between them. The CDR3 has 12 residues. The CDR3 protein is CASSLVVDTQYF. In DNA, the CDR3 is TGTGCCAGCAGCTTAGTAGTGGATACGCAGTATTTT. The full variable domain, completed using reference TRBV11-3 and TRBJ2-3, is EAGVVQSPRYKIIEKKQPVAFWCNPISGHNTLYWYLQNLGQGPELLIRYENEEAVDDSQLPKDRFSAERLKGVDSTLKIQPAELGDSAVYLCASSLVVDTQYFGPGTRLTVL.

Only a few counts were recorded for this clone. This sequence joins TRBV5-1 and TRBJ2-3, with 11 nucleotides matching TRBD1. The CDR3 has 16 residues. Germline trimming cut 2 bases from V and 1 base from J; bases unmatched to any gene: 3. CDR1 SGHRS and CDR2 YFSETQ come from the germline V gene. This CDR3 is CASSLPGQGGTDTQYF. The CDR3, as DNA: TGCGCCAGCAGCTTACCGGGACAGGGGGGCACAGATACGCAGTATTTT.

This chain connects TRBV5-1 to TRBJ2-1, with 12 bases that match TRBD2. This CDR3 has 15 amino acids. The V segment lost 1 base and the J segment 6 bases; nucleotides outside the gene matches: 2. Germline CDR1 is SGHRS and CDR2 is YFSETQ. CDR3 region: CASSLMTSGGNEQFF. Here the CDR3 DNA reads TGCGCCAGCAGCTTGATGACTAGCGGGGGCAATGAGCAGTTCTTC.

This clone has just one count. The chain employs TRBV27 and TRBJ2-3, with 12 bases that match TRBD2. There are 16 residues in the CDR3. J was trimmed by 2 bases and V by 4 bases; bases with no gene match: 4. The germline gives CDR1 MNHEY, CDR2 SMNVEV (reference sequence). The CDR3 loop reads CASSSSGRGPTDTQYF. CDR3 DNA sequence: TGTGCCAGCAGTTCTAGCGGGAGGGGCCCCACAGATACGCAGTATTTT.

This sequence joins TRBV12-5 and TRBJ2-1, with 9 nucleotides matching TRBD2. The germline V gene encodes CDR1 LGHNT and CDR2 FRNRAP. V lost 2 bases, J lost 7 bases, and 6 bases stayed unmatched. The CDR3 has 15 amino acids. The CDR3 region is CASGLSGGRANEQFF. The DNA of the CDR3 is TGTGCTAGTGGTTTGTCCGGCGGGAGGGCGAATGAGCAGTTCTTC.

This clone appeared a few times. The chain couples TRBV9 to TRBJ2-3, with unresolved D. V was trimmed by 3 bases and J by 2 bases, leaving 10 bases between them. The CDR3 totals 14 residues. Per germline, CDR1 SGDLS and CDR2 YYNGEE. CDR3 region: CASSAQTHTDTQYF. Here the CDR3 DNA reads TGTGCCAGCAGCGCACAGACCCACACAGATACGCAGTATTTT.

This clone appeared a few times. The V gene is TRBV19, the J gene TRBJ2-3; D is uncertain. CDR1 LNHDA and CDR2 SQIVND come from the germline V gene (reference sequence). V was shortened by 1 base and J by 4 bases, with 9 bases between the two germline ends. This CDR3 region has 14 residues. This chain's CDR3 is CASSIGGWADTQYF. For the CDR3, the DNA is TGTGCCAGTAGTATAGGAGGTTGGGCAGATACGCAGTATTTT.

This clone is classed as medium-sized. V is TRBV5-4 and J is TRBJ1-1; 8 nucleotides align to TRBD1. The CDR3 runs 15 residues. The V and J ends lost 4 bases and 5 bases, in that order; junction bases with no gene match: 10. Germline V gene sequence: CDR1 SGHNT, CDR2 YYREEE (reference sequence). CDR3 amino acids: CASSAVTGVGTEAFF. The CDR3 DNA is TGTGCCAGCAGCGCGGTGACAGGGGTTGGGACTGAAGCTTTCTTT.

DNA of the CDR3: TGTGCCATCAGTGCCGGGGGGATGAACACTGAAGCTTTCTTT. Residues: CAISAGGMNTEAFF. J is TRBJ1-1 and V is TRBV10-3; D is possibly TRBD1 (5 bases). Germline CDR1 and CDR2: ENHRY and SYGVKD. V gave up 4 bases and J gave up 0 bases, with 9 bases separating them. This CDR3 contains 14 residues.

This clone was seen a few times. CDR3 DNA sequence: TGTGCCACCAGCTCCTGGGGGCGCGCGGACACTGAAGCTTTCTTT. Residues: CATSSWGRADTEAFF. The chain joins TRBV15 to TRBJ1-1; possibly TRBD1 for D (6 bases). This CDR3 spans 15 amino acids. Trimming left V 5 bases short and J 3 bases short, with 16 bases between. Germline CDR1 and CDR2: LNHNV and YYDKDF (reference sequence).

This clone occurred a few times. The CDR3 is CASRGGAGGLYGYTF. CDR3 nucleotide sequence: TGTGCCAGTAGGGGCGGGGCAGGGGGACTCTATGGCTACACCTTC. The chain is built from TRBV27 and TRBJ1-2, with 7 bases aligning to TRBD1. Germline-derived CDR1 and CDR2 are MNHEY and SMNVEV (reference sequence). CDR3 size: 15 residues. Trimming at V came to 9 bases and at J to 4 bases, leaving 14 bases not matched to a gene.

The chain couples TRBV4-1 to TRBJ1-1; 11 bases align to TRBD1. This CDR3 is built from 13 residues. Germline V gene lookup returns CDR1 MGHRA and CDR2 YSYEKL. With V trimmed by 3 bases and J by 11 bases, 5 bases remained unmatched. In DNA form, the CDR3 reads TGCGCCAGCAGCCAGACCGGACAGGGGGCGGCTTTCTTT. Protein: CASSQTGQGAAFF.

The chain employs TRBV28 and TRBJ2-1, with 8 bases lining up with TRBD2. Germline V lookup: CDR1 MDHEN, CDR2 SYDVKM. This CDR3 spans 14 amino acids. V lost 8 bases and J lost 7; bases outside the gene matches: 10. The CDR3, as DNA: TGTGCCAGCGGCAAGAGGACGGGAGGGAATGAGCAGTTCTTC. This encodes CASGKRTGGNEQFF.

This chain connects TRBV10-1 to TRBJ2-2, with 8 bases fitting TRBD2. The CDR3 sequence is 15 residues long. Germline values: CDR1 WNHNN, CDR2 SYGVQD (reference sequence). J was trimmed by 4 bases and V by 4 bases; bases with no gene match: 5. CDR3 sequence (DNA): TGCGCCAGCAGTGGACTAGCGTTGGGCACCGGGGAGCTGTTTTTT. Translated, it gives CASSGLALGTGELFF.

This clone turned up a few times. CDR3: CASSPSCQPQHF. For the CDR3, the DNA is TGTGCCAGCAGTCCCTCTTGTCAGCCCCAGCATTTT. The chain joins TRBV21-1 to TRBJ1-5. TRBV21-1 is tagged as a pseudogene. CDR3 length: 12 amino acids.

Only one count was recorded for this clone. The J gene is TRBJ2-5, the V gene TRBV9; perhaps TRBD2 as D (6 bases). CDR1 and CDR2 (germline): SGDLS, YYNGEE. V lost 4 bases, J lost 3 bases, and 13 bases lay in between. This CDR3 is built from 14 residues. This CDR3 is CASSPWTGEETQYF. DNA for the CDR3: TGTGCCAGCAGCCCCTGGACGGGGGAAGAGACCCAGTACTTC.

This clone was seen more than once but under ten times. The chain uses TRBV28 and TRBJ2-7, with a weak D call TRBD1 (5 bases). The V and J ends lost 6 bases and 1 base respectively, with 10 bases between them. This CDR3 has 13 residues. CDR1 MDHEN and CDR2 SYDVKM come from the germline V gene. The CDR3 protein is CASRKTVSYEQYF. Here the CDR3 DNA reads TGTGCCAGCAGAAAGACAGTTTCCTACGAGCAGTACTTC.

The chain combines TRBV18 with TRBJ2-2; D is unresolved. Per the germline V gene, CDR1 is KGHSH and CDR2 is LQKENI. V lost 4 bases and J lost 8, with 8 bases in between. This CDR3 is built from 12 residues. CDR3: CASSRPQGELFF. CDR3 in DNA: TGTGCCAGCTCACGGCCCCAAGGGGAGCTGTTTTTT.

This chain uses TRBV19 with TRBJ2-3, with a possible D match to TRBD1 (5 bases). Germline CDR1 and CDR2: LNHDA and SQIVND (reference sequence). V lost 7 bases and J 5 bases, leaving 22 bases between the germline ends. The CDR3 loop spans 16 amino acids. The CDR3 reads CASTLGLARRGDTQYF. CDR3 nucleotide sequence: TGTGCCAGTACCCTCGGGCTCGCCCGAAGGGGAGATACGCAGTATTTT.

This chain links TRBV28 with TRBJ1-4; 8 positions match TRBD1. J lost 14 bases, V lost 5 bases, and 19 bases had no gene match. The CDR3 loop spans 16 amino acids. Per germline, CDR1 MDHEN and CDR2 SYDVKM. The CDR3 is CASSAASGQGVLFLFF. The CDR3 DNA is TGTGCCAGCAGTGCCGCCTCTGGACAGGGCGTTTTGTTTCTGTTTTTT. Drawing the rest from reference TRBV28 and TRBJ1-4, the complete variable domain is DVKVTQSSRYLVKRTGEKVFLECVQDMDHENMFWYRQDPGLGLRLIYFSYDVKMKEKGDIPEGYSVSREKKERFSLILESASTNQTSMYLCASSAASGQGVLFLFFGSGTQLSVL.